These 31 T cell receptor beta chains were sequenced from one sample in a study of blood T cell repertoires in COVID-19. The method was immunoSEQ multiplex PCR; TCRdb's version includes in-frame clones alone and lacks a portion of them. The data show around 310,000 clones, roughly 86% seen once. The specimen sequenced was PBMCs or T cells enriched from blood (not recorded which). The receptors were sampled from a woman aged 25-40 years who had recovered from COVID-19.

The chain is built from TRBV5-4 and TRBJ2-1, with 12 positions matching TRBD2. Germline loops: CDR1 SGHNT, CDR2 YYREEE (reference sequence). The CDR3 has 18 residues. With V trimmed by 4 bases and J by 0 bases, 8 bases remained unmatched. The CDR3 reads CASSPGLAGIISYNEQFF. In DNA form, the CDR3 reads TGTGCCAGCAGCCCGGGACTAGCGGGCATAATCTCCTACAATGAGCAGTTCTTC. Full variable domain (remainder filled in from reference TRBV5-4 and TRBJ2-1): ETGVTQSPTHLIKTRGQQVTLRCSSQSGHNTVSWYQQALGQGPQFIFQYYREEENGRGNFPPRFSGLQFPNYSSELNVNALELDDSALYLCASSPGLAGIISYNEQFFGPGTRLTVL.

The chain is built from TRBV5-1 and TRBJ1-5; TRBD1 matches at 11 bases. The CDR3 is made up of 18 amino acids. With V trimmed by 0 bases and J by 7 bases, 12 bases remained unmatched. CDR1 and CDR2 (germline): SGHRS, YFSETQ. The CDR3 DNA is TGCGCCAGCAGCTTGGGGCCCGGGACAGGGGGATCCGAGCAGCCCCAGCATTTT. Protein product: CASSLGPGTGGSEQPQHF.

This chain joins TRBV5-4 and TRBJ2-7; 7 bases match TRBD2. This CDR3 contains 17 residues. V lost 4 bases, J lost 3 bases, and 16 bases stayed unmatched. Germline CDR1 and CDR2: SGHNT and YYREEE (reference sequence). The CDR3 sequence is CASSPGGGRRLGYEQYF. DNA of the CDR3: TGTGCCAGCAGCCCTGGGGGAGGGAGGAGACTAGGCTACGAGCAGTACTTC.

This chain connects TRBV21-1 to TRBJ2-7; the D call of TRBD1 is as the table states it, not checked on the DNA. TRBV21-1 is annotated as a pseudogene. The CDR3 covers 15 residues. For the CDR3, the DNA is TGTGCCAGCAGCAAAACGCAGGTACGTACCTACGAGCAGTACTTC. As protein: CASSKTQVRTYEQYF.

J is TRBJ1-5 and V is TRBV3-1 (or the pseudogene TRBV3-2), with D perhaps TRBD1 (5 bases). Per the germline V gene, CDR1 is LGHDT and CDR2 is YNNKEL (reference sequence). V lost 3 bases and J 8 bases, leaving 17 bases between the germline ends. The CDR3 loop spans 15 amino acids. CDR3 loop: CASSQYSGSREPQHF. The CDR3, as DNA: TGTGCCAGCAGCCAGTACTCAGGGTCCCGGGAGCCCCAGCATTTT.

The chain couples TRBV5-8 to TRBJ2-1; D call uncertain. This CDR3 comprises 12 residues. The germline V gene has CDR1 SGHTS and CDR2 YDEGEE. The V gene lost 0 bases and the J gene lost 12 bases, with 10 bases spanning the gap. DNA of the CDR3: TGTGCCAGCAGCTTGGACAGCTTGCGGCAGTTCTTC. Amino acid sequence: CASSLDSLRQFF. The whole variable domain, remainder taken from reference TRBV5-8 and TRBJ2-1, is EAGVTQSPTHLIKTRGQQATLRCSPISGHTSVYWYQQALGLGLQFLLWYDEGEERNRGNFPPRFSGRQFPNYSSELNVNALELEDSALYLCASSLDSLRQFFGPGTRLTVL.

This clone was seen once. This chain links TRBV27 with TRBJ1-5; D perhaps matches TRBD1 (6 bases). The CDR3 runs to 14 residues. The V gene's germline CDR1 is MNHEY and CDR2 SMNVEV (reference sequence). V lost 3 bases and J 9 bases, leaving 15 bases between the germline ends. The CDR3 DNA reads as TGTGCCAGCAGTTTTTGGGGGCAAGGGTGGCCCCAGCATTTT. Translating it yields CASSFWGQGWPQHF.

The CDR3 sequence is CASSVVGRVGIYEQYF. CDR3 DNA sequence: TGTGCCAGCAGCGTAGTCGGGAGGGTCGGAATCTACGAGCAGTACTTC. V and J are TRBV9 and TRBJ2-7; 8 bases are shared with TRBD2. V lost 0 bases, J lost 3 bases, and 8 bases stayed unmatched. Looked up from germline, CDR1 is SGDLS and CDR2 is YYNGEE. The CDR3 loop spans 16 amino acids.

Remarks on this clone: Other DNA sequences in the same sample also yield this CDR3. This chain uses TRBV20-1 with TRBJ1-4; D ambiguous. Trimming removed 6 bases at V and 5 bases at J, with 7 bases between. The CDR3 totals 11 residues. CDR1 is DFQATT and CDR2 is SNEGSKA in the germline V gene (reference sequence). CDR3 loop: CSAGGNEKLFF. As DNA, the CDR3 is TGCAGTGCAGGAGGGAATGAAAAACTGTTTTTT.

V is TRBV4-1 and J is TRBJ2-1, with TRBD2 identical over 9 bases. This CDR3 spans 15 amino acids. V lost 1 base, J lost 4 bases, and 2 bases stayed unmatched. The germline V gene has CDR1 MGHRA and CDR2 YSYEKL. In nucleotides, the CDR3 is TGCGCCAGCAGCCAAGGTCTAGCGGGATACAATGAGCAGTTCTTC. Encoded protein: CASSQGLAGYNEQFF.

V gene TRBV12-5 combines with J gene TRBJ1-2; 9 bases align to TRBD1. J lost 8 bases, V lost 0 bases, and 13 bases had no gene match. The germline gives CDR1 LGHNT, CDR2 FRNRAP. The CDR3 has 17 residues. CDR3 sequence: CASGLVPRDRVRWGYTF. The CDR3 nucleotides are TGTGCTAGTGGTTTGGTCCCGAGGGACAGGGTGCGTTGGGGCTACACCTTC.

The rearrangement joins TRBV4-3 to TRBJ2-3, with 8 bases aligning to TRBD1. There are 16 residues in the CDR3. With 2 bases clipped from V and 0 bases from J, the junction kept 4 bases outside the gene matches. Germline assignment: CDR1 LGHNA and CDR2 YSLEER. The CDR3 bases are TGCGCCAGCAGCCAACCAAGACAGGGGAGCACAGATACGCAGTATTTT. It encodes CASSQPRQGSTDTQYF.

The rearrangement uses TRBV5-1 and TRBJ1-5; unclear D gene. V dropped 1 base and J dropped 2 bases, with 19 bases sitting between them. CDR1 is SGHRS, CDR2 YFSETQ, per germline. The CDR3 is 18 residues long. CDR3 sequence: CASSLIRSGIGGNQPQHF. The DNA for the CDR3 is TGCGCCAGCAGCTTGATCCGGTCCGGGATTGGTGGCAATCAGCCCCAGCATTTT.

This chain's CDR3 is CASSPQGDQPQHF. As DNA, the CDR3 is TGTGCCAGCAGCCCGCAGGGGGATCAGCCCCAGCATTTT. The V and J genes are TRBV5-5 and TRBJ1-5; TRBD1 aligns across 7 bases. CDR1 SGHKS and CDR2 YYEKEE come from the germline V gene (reference sequence). V shed 4 bases and J 5 bases; nucleotides not matched to a gene: 3. This CDR3 is built from 13 residues.

Here the CDR3 DNA reads TGCGCCAGCAGCCCCATGGGACTAGCGGGACATGAGCAGTTCTTC. Protein sequence: CASSPMGLAGHEQFF. The V call is TRBV4-3, the J call TRBJ2-1, with 13 bases fitting TRBD2. The CDR3 totals 15 residues. Germline lookup yields CDR1 LGHNA and CDR2 YSLEER. Trimming took 4 bases from V and 8 from J; bases not matched to a gene: 5.

The chain links TRBV4-1 to TRBJ1-3; 7 bases agree with TRBD1. The CDR3 runs 16 residues. V lost 3 bases and J lost 2; bases outside the gene matches: 7. Germline V lookup: CDR1 MGHRA, CDR2 YSYEKL. CDR3 amino acids: CASSQSRDSPGNTIYF. The CDR3 coding sequence is TGCGCCAGCAGCCAGAGCCGGGACAGCCCTGGAAACACCATATATTTT.

This chain links TRBV7-9 with TRBJ2-2; D is possibly TRBD1 (6 bases). The germline V gene has CDR1 SEHNR and CDR2 FQNEAQ (reference sequence). The CDR3 is 15 residues long. Trimming stripped 3 bases from V and 7 bases from J, with 15 bases between. The CDR3 sequence is CASSFRSRGGGELFF. The CDR3 nucleotides are TGTGCCAGCAGCTTTCGGTCCAGGGGCGGCGGGGAGCTGTTTTTT. Supplemented by reference TRBV7-9 and TRBJ2-2, the full variable domain reads DTGVSQNPRHKITKRGQNVTFRCDPISEHNRLYWYRQTLGQGPEFLTYFQNEAQLEKSRLLSDRFSAERPKGSFSTLEIQRTEQGDSAMYLCASSFRSRGGGELFFGEGSRLTVL.

The CDR3 region has the DNA TGTGCCACTAGCGGGAGATCCTACAATGAGCAGTTCTTC. This sequence encodes CATSGRSYNEQFF. The J gene is TRBJ2-1, the V gene TRBV2; 10 bases fit TRBD2. Germline V gene sequence: CDR1 SNHLY, CDR2 FYNNEI. This CDR3 has 13 amino acids. Trimming removed 10 bases from V and 1 base from J; junction bases left unmatched: 1.

The genes are TRBV18 and TRBJ2-7; D is undetermined. CDR3 length equals 13 residues. The V gene lost 4 bases and the J gene lost 0 bases, with 7 bases spanning the gap. Germline V gene data show CDR1 as KGHSH and CDR2 as LQKENI. This chain's CDR3 is CASSRGGSYEQYF. CDR3 in DNA: TGTGCCAGCTCACGAGGTGGCTCCTACGAGCAGTACTTC.

The gene calls are TRBV7-9 and TRBJ1-5; D perhaps matches TRBD1 (6 bases). Germline-derived CDR1 and CDR2 are SEHNR and FQNEAQ (reference sequence). This CDR3 is 15 amino acids long. The V end was cut by 5 bases, the J end by 7 bases, with 18 bases between. The CDR3 DNA is TGTGCCAGCAGCCCGCTAGGGGGAATAGAGCAGCCCCAGCATTTT. Its protein product is CASSPLGGIEQPQHF.

A single count supports this clone. The chain links TRBV3-1 (or the pseudogene TRBV3-2) to TRBJ1-1; 10 nucleotides match TRBD1. J was trimmed by 0 bases and V by 4 bases; bases with no gene match: 17. CDR3 length: 20 amino acids. Germline V gene sequence: CDR1 LGHDT, CDR2 YNNKEL (reference sequence). CDR3 residues: CASSPIRTGGPPRMNTEAFF. The CDR3 DNA reads TGTGCCAGCAGCCCGATCAGGACAGGGGGGCCCCCGAGGATGAACACTGAAGCTTTCTTT.

This clone has just a few counts. The V call is TRBV3-1 (or the pseudogene TRBV3-2), the J call TRBJ1-6; 7 nucleotides agree with TRBD1. This CDR3 region has 14 residues. Trimming at V came to 8 bases and at J to 9 bases, leaving 10 bases not matched to a gene. Germline CDR1 reads LGHDT; CDR2 reads YNNKEL (reference sequence). The CDR3 spells CASARTGTVSPLHF. DNA of the CDR3: TGTGCCAGCGCCCGGACAGGAACTGTTTCACCCCTCCACTTT.

There are a few counts of this clone. The chain uses TRBV19 and TRBJ1-1, with a possible D match to TRBD1 (5 bases). Trimming took 6 bases from V and 9 from J, leaving 23 bases between them. Per the germline V gene, CDR1 is LNHDA and CDR2 is SQIVND (reference sequence). CDR3 length: 15 amino acids. CDR3: CASRPEVWTIGQAFF. The DNA of the CDR3 is TGTGCCAGTAGGCCAGAGGTATGGACAATAGGTCAAGCTTTCTTT.

Here the CDR3 DNA reads TGTGCCAGCAGCTCAGGACCGACTAGCGGGCTCGAGCAGTACTTC. Protein product: CASSSGPTSGLEQYF. The genes are TRBV5-4 and TRBJ2-7, with 10 bases matching TRBD2. In germline, CDR1 is SGHNT, CDR2 YYREEE (reference sequence). The CDR3 loop spans 15 amino acids. V lost 3 bases and J lost 6; bases outside the gene matches: 9.

This clone has only a few counts. The rearrangement uses TRBV3-1 (or the pseudogene TRBV3-2) and TRBJ1-1; D not certain. V lost 3 bases and J lost 6, with 11 bases in between. This CDR3 spans 13 amino acids. Germline V gene sequence: CDR1 LGHDT, CDR2 YNNKEL (reference sequence). In nucleotides, the CDR3 is TGTGCCAGCAGCCACGCGACACCACCTGAAGCTTTCTTT. Translated: CASSHATPPEAFF.

Regarding this clone: Other DNA sequences in the sample encode the same CDR3. The V call is TRBV28, the J call TRBJ2-3; D may be TRBD2 (6 bases). The CDR3 has 16 residues. V gave up 10 bases and J gave up 10 bases, with 30 bases separating them. Germline CDR1 reads MDHEN; CDR2 reads SYDVKM. Here the CDR3 reads CAIQPGLATGLESQYF. CDR3 DNA sequence: TGTGCCATCCAACCGGGGCTAGCGACCGGCCTTGAGTCGCAGTATTTT.

The chain couples TRBV27 to TRBJ1-5, with D unresolved. Trimming took 2 bases from V and 3 from J, leaving 8 bases between them. Looked up from germline, CDR1 is MNHEY and CDR2 is SMNVEV (reference sequence). The length of the CDR3 is 14 residues. CDR3 in DNA: TGTGCCAGCAGTTTAACCAGCGCCAATCAGCCCCAGCATTTT. Its protein product is CASSLTSANQPQHF.

V and J are TRBV7-9 and TRBJ1-4, with D maybe TRBD1 (6 bases). Trimming took 0 bases from V and 6 from J, leaving 20 bases between them. The V gene's germline CDR1 is SEHNR and CDR2 FQNEAQ (reference sequence). This CDR3 is built from 18 residues. CDR3 sequence reads: CASSLATRTERLDEKLFF. CDR3 nucleotide sequence: TGTGCCAGCAGCTTAGCGACGAGGACAGAAAGGCTTGATGAAAAACTGTTTTTT.

The chain recombines TRBV28 with TRBJ1-6; 7 positions agree with TRBD1. The CDR3 length is 13 residues. With V trimmed by 8 bases and J by 17 bases, 15 bases remained unmatched. Germline assignment: CDR1 MDHEN and CDR2 SYDVKM. Here the CDR3 reads CASDNHYRGKIHF. The DNA of the CDR3 is TGTGCCAGCGATAATCACTACAGGGGAAAGATCCACTTT.

Points on this clone: One end of the junction is discordant with germline, which a read error may explain. The chain employs TRBV13 and TRBJ2-3; TRBD1 is a possible D gene (6 bases). CDR1 and CDR2 (germline): PRHDT, FYEKMQ (reference sequence). CDR3 length equals 16 residues. The CDR3 sequence: CANSSLRGSSTDTQYF. CDR3 in DNA: TGTGCCAACAGCAGCTTAAGGGGGTCTAGCACAGATACGCAGTATTTT.

This rearrangement joins TRBV14 to TRBJ2-3; TRBD2 is a possible D gene (6 bases). Per the germline V gene, CDR1 is SGHDN and CDR2 is FVKESK. V lost 2 bases and J 0 bases, leaving 9 bases between the germline ends. The CDR3 consists of 15 residues. The CDR3 loop is CASSQLAFSTDTQYF. CDR3 in DNA: TGTGCCAGCAGCCAACTAGCGTTTAGCACAGATACGCAGTATTTT.